A selection of T cell receptor beta chains follows, all from one sample in a study of radiation and T cells in renal cell carcinoma. Using immunoSEQ multiplex PCR, the repertoire was profiled, and TCRdb retains in-frame clones only, with some absent. Of approximately 150,000 clones listed, 75% to 90% are singletons. The input for sequencing was blood, taken from a patient whose treatment included radiotherapy and nephrectomy. Source of these receptors: a woman aged 45 to 65 with renal cell carcinoma. Both conserved end residues are part of each CDR3. D genes are given only for firm matches. Clone size is not always given. Where it is, it says once, few, many or a class for expanded clones.

v_call,clone_size,d_call,j_call,cdr3_aa,cdr3_nt
TRBV9,-,-,TRBJ2-5,CASSPRRVETSQETQYF,TGTGCCAGCAGCCCCAGGCGGGTTGAAACTTCGCAAGAGACCCAGTACTTC
TRBV30,few,TRBD1,TRBJ1-5,CAWSVQTGANQPQHF,TGTGCCTGGAGTGTACAGACAGGGGCAAATCAGCCCCAGCATTTT
TRBV2,few,-,TRBJ1-1,CASSLRGSGLRTEAFF,TGTGCCAGCAGCTTACGAGGGTCTGGGTTAAGGACTGAAGCTTTCTTT
TRBV25-1,-,-,TRBJ2-5,CASSPAGYEETQYF,TGTGCCAGCAGTCCAGCGGGTTACGAAGAGACCCAGTACTTC
TRBV5-4,-,TRBD1,TRBJ1-4,CASSLPLGTGEEKLFF,TGTGCCAGCAGCTTGCCCCTTGGGACAGGGGAGGAAAAACTGTTTTTT
TRBV7-9,-,-,TRBJ2-7,CASSDYRSYEQYF,TGTGCCAGCAGCGACTACAGGTCCTACGAGCAGTACTTC
TRBV5-4,-,-,TRBJ2-1,CASRDWGQRDNEQFF,TGTGCCAGCAGGGATTGGGGACAAAGAGACAATGAGCAGTTCTTC
TRBV19,-,TRBD2,TRBJ2-5,CASSISPGGRETQYF,TGTGCCAGTAGTATAAGTCCGGGAGGTCGGGAGACCCAGTACTTC
TRBV5-6,-,TRBD2,TRBJ2-7,CASSPREGSYEQYF,TGTGCCAGCAGCCCCAGGGAGGGCTCCTACGAGCAGTACTTC
TRBV5-1,-,TRBD2,TRBJ2-5,CASSLMTSGGQETQYF,TGCGCCAGCAGCTTAATGACTAGCGGGGGCCAAGAGACCCAGTACTTC
TRBV18,-,TRBD1,TRBJ1-1,CASSPGQGAFEDTEAFF,TGTGCCAGCTCGCCGGGACAGGGGGCATTTGAGGACACTGAAGCTTTCTTT
TRBV9,-,TRBD2,TRBJ2-7,CASSPERGPPLQQYF,TGTGCCAGCAGTCCTGAGCGGGGGCCACCCCTGCAGCAGTACTTC
TRBV7-8,-,-,TRBJ1-1,CASTSLERQENTEAFF,TGTGCCAGCACCTCGTTAGAAAGACAGGAAAACACTGAAGCTTTCTTT
TRBV5-8,-,-,TRBJ1-5,CASSVGPYQPQHF,TGTGCCAGCAGCGTGGGACCTTATCAGCCCCAGCATTTT
TRBV6-4,once,-,TRBJ2-3,CASSVSGMSTDTQYF,TGTGCCAGCAGTGTGAGCGGTATGAGCACAGATACGCAGTATTTT
TRBV6-5,-,-,TRBJ2-7,CASSYSRTVSYEQYF,TGTGCCAGCAGTTACTCACGGACCGTGTCCTACGAGCAGTACTTC
TRBV29-1,-,-,TRBJ2-4,CSVVEGARGNIQYF,TGCAGCGTTGTGGAGGGGGCACGAGGAAACATTCAGTACTTC
TRBV4-3,-,-,TRBJ1-6,CASSPSGGQGSYNSPLHF,TGCGCCAGCAGCCCTTCTGGGGGGCAGGGCTCCTATAATTCACCCCTCCACTTT
TRBV27,-,-,TRBJ1-2,CASGKYTF,TGTGCCAGCGGTAAATACACCTTC
TRBV15,-,-,TRBJ2-1,CATSSAGRNEQFF,TGTGCCACCAGCAGTGCGGGTCGGAATGAGCAGTTCTTC
TRBV19,-,TRBD1,TRBJ2-6,CASSFTGDSGANVLTF,TGTGCCAGTAGTTTTACAGGGGACTCTGGGGCCAACGTCCTGACTTTC
TRBV2,-,TRBD2,TRBJ2-1,CASLREDSNEQFF,TGTGCCAGCTTGCGGGAGGATAGCAATGAGCAGTTCTTC
TRBV7-9,-,-,TRBJ1-5,CASSLGIQGKRGQPQHF,TGTGCCAGCAGCTTAGGGATACAGGGTAAACGCGGTCAGCCCCAGCATTTT
TRBV28,-,TRBD1,TRBJ1-5,CASTQTGASNQPQHF,TGTGCCAGCACCCAGACAGGGGCGAGCAATCAGCCCCAGCATTTT
TRBV19,few,-,TRBJ2-3,CASSTVSADTQYF,TGTGCCAGTAGCACCGTTTCAGCAGATACGCAGTATTTT
TRBV5-6,-,-,TRBJ1-2,CASSDTRTALYGYTF,TGTGCCAGCAGCGACACCCGGACGGCCCTCTATGGCTACACCTTC
TRBV4-1,-,TRBD1,TRBJ2-7,CASRVNADRISSYEQYF,TGCGCCAGCAGAGTAAACGCGGACAGGATAAGCTCCTACGAGCAGTACTTC
TRBV6-1,-,-,TRBJ1-3,CASSEGQADSGNTIYF,TGTGCCAGCAGTGAAGGGCAGGCTGACTCTGGAAACACCATATATTTT
TRBV7-2,-,TRBD2,TRBJ2-3,CASSLLRGGTDTQYF,TGTGCCAGCAGCTTACTACGGGGGGGCACAGATACGCAGTATTTT
TRBV6-5,-,-,TRBJ1-5,CASSYSPSSNQPQHF,TGTGCCAGCAGTTACTCGCCGAGTAGCAATCAGCCCCAGCATTTT
TRBV19,-,TRBD2,TRBJ2-5,CASSRLAGRETQYF,TGTGCCAGTAGCAGATTAGCGGGGCGGGAGACCCAGTACTTC
TRBV7-2,-,-,TRBJ2-7,CASSLGAVGYEQYF,TGTGCCAGCAGCTTAGGGGCGGTGGGGTACGAGCAGTACTTC
TRBV2,-,TRBD2,TRBJ2-7,CATGGRAGYEQYF,TGTGCCACCGGCGGGAGGGCCGGGTACGAGCAGTACTTC
TRBV5-1,few,-,TRBJ2-5,CASSLEGPGHLETQYF,TGCGCCAGCAGCTTGGAGGGCCCGGGGCACCTGGAGACCCAGTACTTC
TRBV11-3,-,-,TRBJ2-7,CASSLNRDWDYEQYF,TGTGCCAGCAGCCTGAACAGGGACTGGGACTACGAGCAGTACTTC
TRBV5-1,-,-,TRBJ2-6,CASSLTGAGANVLTF,TGCGCCAGCAGCTTGACGGGAGCTGGGGCCAACGTCCTGACTTTC
TRBV11-2,-,TRBD1,TRBJ1-2,CASSLGKDRRLNYGYTF,TGTGCCAGCAGCTTAGGGAAGGACAGGCGGTTGAACTATGGCTACACCTTC
TRBV20-1,once,-,TRBJ1-2,CSAPIRVNTF,TGCAGTGCCCCCATAAGAGTGAACACCTTC
TRBV6-5,-,-,TRBJ1-2,CASSYGGSGYTF,TGTGCCAGCAGTTATGGTGGTTCTGGCTACACCTTC
TRBV7-2,-,-,TRBJ2-5,CASTRAAARETQYF,TGTGCCAGCACCCGAGCCGCAGCCCGGGAGACCCAGTACTTC
TRBV14,-,-,TRBJ2-1,CASSLDRNLLYNEQFF,TGTGCCAGCAGCTTAGACAGAAACCTTCTCTACAATGAGCAGTTCTTC
TRBV7-8,once,-,TRBJ2-2,CASSSTSQAGELFF,TGTGCCAGCAGCTCCACGTCTCAGGCCGGGGAGCTGTTTTTT
TRBV11-3,-,-,TRBJ1-4,CASSLSALRNEKLFF,TGTGCCAGCAGCTTATCAGCTCTCAGGAATGAAAAACTGTTTTTT
TRBV7-2,many,-,TRBJ2-5,CASSLTETQYF,TGTGCCAGCAGCTTAACGGAGACCCAGTACTTC
TRBV5-1,-,TRBD1,TRBJ1-2,CASSLGPGGYGYTF,TGCGCCAGCAGCTTGGGCCCAGGGGGCTATGGCTACACCTTC
TRBV7-3,-,-,TRBJ2-1,CASSSSPSYNEQFF,TGTGCCAGCAGCTCCAGTCCAAGCTACAATGAGCAGTTCTTC